This note documents a single TCR beta chain sequence. The same CDR3 arises from other DNA sequences in this sample as well. The data derive from a study of blood T cell repertoires in COVID-19. Study at large: Samples taken during acute and convalescent COVID-19 were collected in the United States, Italy and Spain.

There are 14 residues in the CDR3. Germline CDR1 reads SGHRS; CDR2 reads YFSETQ. The V end lost 2 bases, the J end lost 4 bases, and 12 bases lay between the germline ends. In the original processing: Quantification of nucleated cells was approximated via reference gene primer amplification. Here immunoSEQ multiplex PCR was the method, and the copy in TCRdb shows in-frame clones only, minus some. The DNA was the basis for D and trimming; V, J and clone size are from that table. The table includes more than 120,000 clones, more than 75% detected once. The sample taken for sequencing was peripheral blood. The chain uses TRBV5-1 and TRBJ1-1, with a weak D call TRBD1 (6 bases). This TCR derives from a man over 45 who had recovered from COVID-19. In DNA form, the CDR3 reads TGCGCCAGCAGCTTAGAACAGGGTGTCACTGAAGCTTTCTTT. This encodes CASSLEQGVTEAFF. Variable domain in full (rest from reference TRBV5-1 and TRBJ1-1): KAGVTQTPRYLIKTRGQQVTLSCSPISGHRSVSWYQQTPGQGLQFLFEYFSETQRNKGNFPGRFSGRQFSNSRSEMNVSTLELGDSALYLCASSLEQGVTEAFFGQGTRLTVV.